Listed below are T cell receptor beta chains from one sample, sequenced in a study of blood T cell repertoires in COVID-19. TCRdb's copy holds only in-frame clones and misses some; the assay was immunoSEQ multiplex PCR. The sample contains 65,000 to 85,000 clones, around 80% of which appear only once. The source material was peripheral blood. The source of these receptors is a woman aged 60-75 years with acute or convalescent COVID-19. Both conserved end residues are part of each CDR3. A D gene is named only where the DNA matches it firmly. Clone size is given for some rows only: seen once, a few or many times, or a class if the clone is expanded.

j_gene,d_gene,v_gene,abundance,CDR3aa,CDR3nt
TRBJ1-3,NA,TRBV7-2,NA,CASSLDSSGNTIYF,TGTGCCAGCAGCCTAGACAGTTCTGGAAACACCATATATTTT
TRBJ2-1,NA,TRBV24-1,NA,CATSRTASYNEQFF,TGTGCCACCAGTCGGACAGCTTCCTACAATGAGCAGTTCTTC
TRBJ2-7,NA,TRBV6-5,NA,CASIQGAGGEQYF,TGTGCCAGCATACAGGGGGCGGGGGGCGAGCAGTACTTC
TRBJ1-2,TRBD1,TRBV24-1,NA,CATSHRGQGGYTF,TGTGCCACCAGTCACAGGGGGCAAGGTGGCTACACCTTC
TRBJ1-6,TRBD1,TRBV5-1,NA,CASSQGATRERSPLHF,TGCGCCAGCAGCCAGGGGGCGACCAGAGAGCGTTCACCCCTCCACTTT
TRBJ2-5,NA,TRBV18,NA,CASSPPQGGGFQETQYF,TGTGCCAGCTCACCACCCCAAGGGGGGGGTTTCCAAGAGACCCAGTACTTC
TRBJ2-7,TRBD1,TRBV6-6,many,CASSAGTGGNEQYF,TGTGCCAGCAGCGCCGGGACAGGGGGAAACGAGCAGTACTTC
TRBJ1-1,NA,TRBV21-1,once,CASSKVGTGHTEAFF,TGTGCCAGCAGCAAAGTTGGGACAGGGCACACTGAAGCTTTCTTT
TRBJ2-2,TRBD1,TRBV27,once,CASSPRDRLTGELFF,TGTGCCAGCAGTCCGCGGGACAGGTTGACCGGGGAGCTGTTTTTT
TRBJ2-7,NA,TRBV6-6,NA,CASSHSGLYEQYF,TGTGCCAGCAGCCACTCAGGTCTTTACGAGCAGTACTTC
TRBJ1-3,NA,TRBV5-1,NA,CASSRGRGGRQEISGNTIYF,TGCGCCAGCAGCCGTGGACGGGGGGGCCGTCAGGAGATCTCTGGAAACACCATATATTTT
TRBJ2-1,NA,TRBV19,NA,CASNQGGSYNEQFF,TGTGCCAGTAACCAAGGAGGGTCCTACAATGAGCAGTTCTTC
TRBJ1-3,TRBD1,TRBV19,once,CASSGMRGPGNTIYF,TGTGCCAGTAGCGGGATGAGGGGGCCTGGAAACACCATATATTTT
TRBJ2-5,TRBD1,TRBV10-2,NA,CASRWDSQETQYF,TGCGCCAGCAGATGGGACAGCCAAGAGACCCAGTACTTC
TRBJ1-3,NA,TRBV2,NA,CASKRTGNTIYF,TGTGCCAGCAAGAGGACTGGAAACACCATATATTTT
TRBJ2-1,TRBD2,TRBV13,NA,CASSLDGLAVYNEQFF,TGTGCCAGCAGCTTAGACGGACTAGCGGTATACAATGAGCAGTTCTTC
TRBJ2-3,NA,TRBV5-1,NA,CASSLLSGSTDTQYF,TGCGCCAGCAGCTTGCTTAGCGGCAGCACAGATACGCAGTATTTT
TRBJ1-6,NA,TRBV5-5,NA,CASSLGSLQSYNSPLHF,TGTGCCAGCAGCTTGGGATCCCTGCAGTCCTATAATTCACCCCTCCACTTT
TRBJ1-3,NA,TRBV20-1,NA,CSASGDGSSGNTIYF,TGCAGTGCTAGTGGGGACGGGAGTTCTGGAAACACCATATATTTT
TRBJ2-3,NA,TRBV7-2,once,CASSLGPGNTDTQYF,TGTGCCAGCAGTCTGGGCCCGGGAAACACAGATACGCAGTATTTT
TRBJ1-2,NA,TRBV4-3,few,CASSQDTTGIYGYTF,TGCGCCAGCAGCCAAGACACTACAGGGATCTATGGCTACACCTTC
TRBJ1-1,NA,TRBV19,NA,CASGLLNTEAFF,TGTGCCAGTGGACTTTTGAACACTGAAGCTTTCTTT
TRBJ2-3,TRBD1,TRBV7-3,NA,CASSPRTGNTDTQYF,TGTGCCAGCAGCCCGCGGACAGGGAACACAGATACGCAGTATTTT
TRBJ2-5,NA,TRBV14,NA,CASSRGQETQYF,TGTGCCAGCAGTCGGGGACAAGAGACCCAGTACTTC
TRBJ2-5,NA,TRBV7-9,NA,CASSSTDRFQETQYF,TGTGCCAGCAGCTCTACCGACAGGTTCCAAGAGACCCAGTACTTC
TRBJ1-3,TRBD1,TRBV19,NA,CASSNRQGGNTIYF,TGTGCCAGTAGTAACCGACAGGGCGGAAACACCATATATTTT
TRBJ2-3,NA,TRBV6-1,NA,CASSEAGGQADTQYF,TGTGCCAGCAGTGAAGCGGGGGGGCAGGCAGATACGCAGTATTTT
TRBJ2-3,NA,TRBV5-4,NA,CASSLSSSSTDTQYF,TGTGCCAGCAGCTTGTCGTCCAGTTCCACAGATACGCAGTATTTT
TRBJ1-5,NA,TRBV6-5,NA,CASRPQVYNQPQHF,TGTGCCAGCAGGCCTCAGGTTTACAATCAGCCCCAGCATTTT
TRBJ1-2,NA,TRBV19,NA,CASSRSLANYGYTF,TGTGCCAGTAGTAGGTCCCTAGCTAACTATGGCTACACCTTC
TRBJ2-5,NA,TRBV7-2,NA,CASSRDFQETQYF,TGTGCCAGCAGCCGGGACTTCCAAGAGACCCAGTACTTC
TRBJ1-4,TRBD1,TRBV3-1/TRBV3-2,NA,CASSPDGTALGKLFF,TGTGCCAGCAGCCCCGACGGGACAGCATTGGGAAAACTGTTTTTT
TRBJ2-1,NA,TRBV30,NA,CAWSPPGYNEQFF,TGTGCCTGGAGTCCCCCAGGGTACAATGAGCAGTTCTTC
TRBJ1-2,NA,TRBV5-6,NA,CASSLGQNFNYGYTF,TGTGCCAGCAGCTTGGGACAGAATTTTAACTATGGCTACACCTTC
TRBJ2-7,NA,TRBV6-1,NA,CASSENSPLSSYEQYF,TGTGCCAGCAGTGAGAATTCCCCTCTGAGCTCCTACGAGCAGTACTTC
TRBJ1-3,TRBD1,TRBV3-1/TRBV3-2,NA,CASSRRTGGDGNTIYF,TGTGCCAGCAGCCGACGGACAGGGGGAGATGGAAACACCATATATTTT
TRBJ1-6,NA,TRBV4-3,NA,CASSLEFVSASPLHF,TGCGCCAGCAGCCTGGAGTTCGTTTCGGCTTCACCCCTCCACTTT
TRBJ2-1,NA,TRBV4-1,NA,CASSQGIGEQFF,TGCGCCAGCAGCCAAGGAATCGGTGAGCAGTTCTTC
TRBJ1-4,NA,TRBV24-1,NA,CATSDLRETTNEKLFF,TGTGCCACCAGTGATTTGCGGGAGACAACTAATGAAAAACTGTTTTTT
TRBJ2-5,NA,TRBV7-3,NA,CASSPGSSETQYF,TGTGCCAGCAGCCCAGGATCTTCGGAGACCCAGTACTTC
TRBJ1-4,NA,TRBV2,once,CAGHRDANEKLFF,TGTGCCGGCCACAGGGATGCTAATGAAAAACTGTTTTTT
TRBJ2-1,TRBD1,TRBV6-1,NA,CASSETVGQGSNEQFF,TGTGCCAGCAGTGAAACAGTTGGACAGGGGTCGAATGAGCAGTTCTTC
TRBJ2-7,NA,TRBV28,NA,CASSFRGGEQYF,TGTGCCAGCAGTTTTCGAGGGGGCGAGCAGTACTTC
TRBJ1-4,NA,TRBV2,NA,CASSPDFNNEKLFF,TGTGCCAGCAGTCCGGACTTTAATAATGAAAAACTGTTTTTT
TRBJ1-1,NA,TRBV7-2,NA,CASSFGLNTEAFF,TGTGCCAGCAGCTTCGGGTTGAACACTGAAGCTTTCTTT
TRBJ2-7,NA,TRBV14,NA,CASSQVSPAQEQYF,TGTGCCAGCAGCCAAGTCTCCCCCGCGCAAGAGCAGTACTTC
TRBJ2-1,NA,TRBV4-1,NA,CASSQGARASGDEQFF,TGCGCCAGCAGCCAAGGGGCGAGGGCTTCGGGCGATGAGCAGTTCTTC
TRBJ1-1,NA,TRBV5-4,many,CASEAGNTEAFF,TGTGCCAGTGAGGCGGGAAACACTGAAGCTTTCTTT
TRBJ2-4,TRBD2,TRBV5-4,NA,CASTPGLAGGGAKNIQYF,TGTGCCAGCACACCGGGACTAGCGGGGGGAGGGGCCAAAAACATTCAGTACTTC
TRBJ1-3,TRBD1,TRBV6-1,NA,CASSEVSTGAGNTIYF,TGTGCCAGCAGTGAAGTTTCTACAGGGGCGGGAAACACCATATATTTT
TRBJ2-5,TRBD2,TRBV6-7,few,CASTSEWTSRETQYF,TGTGCCAGCACGTCCGAGTGGACTAGTAGAGAGACCCAGTACTTC
TRBJ1-1,NA,TRBV5-1,NA,CASSLAARGTAFF,TGCGCCAGCAGCTTGGCGGCTCGGGGGACAGCTTTCTTT
TRBJ2-3,TRBD2,TRBV29-1,NA,CSVSPGGTDTQYF,TGCAGCGTTTCCCCCGGGGGGACAGATACGCAGTATTTT
TRBJ1-5,NA,TRBV12-3/TRBV12-4,NA,CASSSSRAQHF,TGTGCCAGCAGCTCCTCCCGTGCCCAGCATTTT